Below, 6 T cell receptor beta chains from the same sample are listed, as sequenced in a study of technical replicates of blood from a few donors. TCRdb keeps only in-frame clones here, not all; method: immunoSEQ multiplex PCR. Found here are 75,000 to 90,000 clones, around 94% of them singletons; the top ten hold roughly 0.36%. The sample consisted of T cells isolated from PBMCs. These receptor sequences come from a human donor in good health.

This rearrangement joins TRBV5-1 to TRBJ2-2; D unclear. Looked up from germline, CDR1 is SGHRS and CDR2 is YFSETQ. The CDR3 loop spans 14 amino acids. Trimming took off 0 bases at V and 8 bases at J, with 11 bases between the two ends. The CDR3 DNA follows: TGCGCCAGCAGCTTGGTCACGGGTTTTGGGGAGCTGTTTTTT. Translating gives CASSLVTGFGELFF. Using reference TRBV5-1 and TRBJ2-2 for the parts outside the CDR3, the full variable domain is KAGVTQTPRYLIKTRGQQVTLSCSPISGHRSVSWYQQTPGQGLQFLFEYFSETQRNKGNFPGRFSGRQFSNSRSEMNVSTLELGDSALYLCASSLVTGFGELFFGEGSRLTVL.

V and J are TRBV2 and TRBJ1-1; D remains ambiguous. The CDR3 contains 21 residues. The V gene lost 2 bases and the J gene lost 5 bases, with 33 bases spanning the gap. Germline V gene sequence: CDR1 SNHLY, CDR2 FYNNEI. CDR3 loop: CASSEPLTFLLRDRTETEAFF. CDR3 in DNA: TGTGCCAGCAGTGAACCATTAACTTTCCTACTCCGCGACCGAACGGAGACTGAAGCTTTCTTT.

There are a few counts of this clone. CDR3 nucleotides: TGTGCCAGCAGCTTAGTAGCACACAATGAGCAGTTCTTC. It encodes CASSLVAHNEQFF. The chain links TRBV7-2 to TRBJ2-1; D is ambiguous. The CDR3 has 13 amino acids. V was clipped by 1 base and J by 5 bases, with 6 bases between them. Germline V CDR1 and CDR2: SGHTA, FQGNSA.

The chain uses TRBV28 and TRBJ1-4, with TRBD1 matching 7 bases. The CDR3 sequence is 12 residues long. The V gene's germline CDR1 is MDHEN and CDR2 SYDVKM. Unmatched junction bases numbered 7, after V lost 10 bases and J lost 8 bases. The CDR3 sequence: CATAGDREKLFF. In nucleotides, the CDR3 is TGTGCCACTGCAGGGGACAGAGAAAAACTGTTTTTT.

In nucleotides, the CDR3 is TGCGCCAGCAGTAACAGGGGAACTTACAATGAGCAGTTCTTC. Its protein is CASSNRGTYNEQFF. V and J are TRBV23-1 and TRBJ2-1; 7 positions agree with TRBD1. TRBV23-1 is treated as an ORF (open reading frame) with a function not yet certain. CDR3 length: 14 residues. The J segment lost 4 bases and the V segment lost 5 bases, leaving 5 bases of the junction unmatched.

The chain has TRBV15 and TRBJ1-1, with D possibly being TRBD1 (6 bases). V was shortened by 6 bases and J by 1 base, with 12 bases between the two germline ends. CDR1 is LNHNV and CDR2 is YYDKDF in the germline V gene (reference sequence). The CDR3 runs to 14 residues. The CDR3 DNA sequence: TGTGCCACCAGTTCACAGGGTGGGAACACTGAAGCTTTCTTT. It is translated as CATSSQGGNTEAFF. Combining the CDR3 with reference TRBV15 and TRBJ1-1 gives the whole variable domain DAMVIQNPRYQVTQFGKPVTLSCSQTLNHNVMYWYQQKSSQAPKLLFHYYDKDFNNEADTPDNFQSRRPNTSFCFLDIRSPGLGDTAMYLCATSSQGGNTEAFFGQGTRLTVV.